This T cell receptor beta chain was retrieved from a study of PD-L1 blockade in urothelial cancer. Study at large: A median roughly 130,000 T cells were found in blood samples.

The CDR3 is made up of 15 amino acids. Unmatched junction bases numbered 6, after V lost 2 bases and J lost 6 bases. Per the germline V gene, CDR1 is MNHNS and CDR2 is SASEGT. The investigators introduced synthetic TCR analog templates into each PCR as spikes. Libraries were prepared by immunoSEQ multiplex PCR; TCRdb keeps only in-frame clonotypes and omits some of them. The sample lists roughly 63,000 clones, 65% to 90% seen once, with 2.5% to 4% in the top ten. Indicated time point: pretreatment peripheral blood. The sequencing used PBMCs, collected around atezolizumab (anti-PD-L1) treatment. This sequence joins TRBV6-1 and TRBJ1-1, with TRBD1 matching 10 bases. The sequence derives from a man aged 65 to 85 with urothelial cancer. The CDR3 protein is CASSESGTGVAEAFF. The CDR3 DNA reads TGTGCCAGCAGTGAATCCGGGACAGGGGTCGCTGAAGCTTTCTTT.